What follows is one T cell receptor (beta chain) and its context. Its target is not known. This CDR3 has 17 amino acids. CDR1 and CDR2 from the germline V gene are LNHDA and SQIVND (reference sequence). Trimming removed 3 bases from V and 0 bases from J; junction bases left unmatched: 9. The data are from a study of long-term antiretroviral therapy in people with HIV. Findings of the study overall: Repertoire dominance by clones expanded before ART was seen at all time points. Although diversity increased after ART, it remained lower than in transplant donor controls.

Sequencing used immunoSEQ v3.0 at survey level. Sequencing used immunoSEQ multiplex PCR; TCRdb keeps in-frame clones, though not all of them. The table shows 20,000 to 30,000 clones, with about 79% occurring only once. Inclusion required at least two post-ART and at least one pre-ART PBMC samples. Each sample contained roughly 0.85-10 million cryopreserved PBMC, thawed before DNA extraction. The sample consisted of unsorted PBMCs, taken 3 years after starting antiretroviral therapy. V is TRBV19 and J is TRBJ2-7; 9 nucleotides align to TRBD2. This TCR was recovered from a man over 45 with HIV. In DNA form, the CDR3 reads TGTGCCAGTAGTATCCAACTGACTAGCGGAGGCTCCTACGAGCAGTACTTC. Protein product: CASSIQLTSGGSYEQYF.